This T cell receptor beta chain was sequenced during a study of T-cell memory formation after mild COVID-19. General study findings and limits: Second-wave clones with a day 37 peak had unconfirmed SARS-CoV-2 specificity. For contracting clones, CD4+ ones sat mainly in CM and EM, CD8+ in EMRA.

TCRdb analysed the 5' RACE reads with MiXCR anew, one entry per CDR3 protein. In the table there are roughly 350,000 distinct CDR3 sequences, roughly 13% of which are singletons. CDR3 length: 13 amino acids. Trimming left V 6 bases short and J 8 bases short, with 14 bases between. This clonotype came up a few times. Its antigen is undetermined. The sequence was obtained from a man aged 18-30 years who had mild COVID-19 (a few samples of this study predate the infection). Cell type and time point are not known. V usage is TRBV12-3 or TRBV12-4 and J usage is TRBJ2-1; D gene unclear. The sequenced sample was PBMCs or a T cell subset sorted from them (not recorded which). The CDR3 coding sequence is TGTGCCAGCAGGTTGACTGTTTTCGATGAGCAGTTCTTC. It encodes CASRLTVFDEQFF.